This T cell receptor (beta chain) was sequenced during a study of CD8+ T cells in alopecia areata. Overall study context: Treated patients were given oral tofacitinib, which was dosed at 5 to 10 mg twice daily.

Broader study findings: Although TCR sharing was seen in mice, sharing across patients was less clear, possibly for HLA-related reasons.

Samples from alopecia areata patients were lesional scalp punch biopsies and peripheral blood. CDR1 is SGHRS, CDR2 YFSETQ, per germline. The CDR3 spans 14 residues. V was cut by 0 bases and J by 2 bases, with 9 bases left in between. Sequencing relied on a cDNA template that was reverse transcribed from extracted RNA. Generated by immunoSEQ multiplex PCR, the TCRdb table keeps only in-frame clones and is missing some. The sample yields over 120,000 clones, approximately 50% seen once. Worth noting for this clone: Its antigen is currently unknown. This CDR3 is also generated by other DNA sequences in the sample.

V and J are TRBV5-1 and TRBJ2-7; weak D call: TRBD2 (5 bases). The source was CD4+ T cells sorted from blood, collected at week 0. This receptor was identified in a human donor with alopecia areata. CDR3 bases: TGCGCCAGCAGCTTGGTTTCCGGGACCTACGAGCAGTACTTC. Amino acid sequence: CASSLVSGTYEQYF.